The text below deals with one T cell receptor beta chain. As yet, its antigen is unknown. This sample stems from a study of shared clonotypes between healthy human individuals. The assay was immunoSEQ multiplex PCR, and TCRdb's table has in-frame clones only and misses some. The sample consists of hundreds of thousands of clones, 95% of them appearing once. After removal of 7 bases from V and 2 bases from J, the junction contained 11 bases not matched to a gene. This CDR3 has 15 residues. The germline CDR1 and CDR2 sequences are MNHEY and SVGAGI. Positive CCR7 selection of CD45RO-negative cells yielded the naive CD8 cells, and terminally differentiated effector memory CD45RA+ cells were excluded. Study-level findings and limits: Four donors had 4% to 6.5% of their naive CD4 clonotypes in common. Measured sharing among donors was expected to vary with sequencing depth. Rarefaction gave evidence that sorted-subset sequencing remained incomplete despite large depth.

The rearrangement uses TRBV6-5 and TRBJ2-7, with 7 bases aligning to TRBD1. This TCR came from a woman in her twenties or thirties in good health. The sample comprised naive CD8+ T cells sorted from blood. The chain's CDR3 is CASKVGRGPTYEQYF. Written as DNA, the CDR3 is TGTGCCAGCAAAGTGGGTAGGGGGCCAACCTACGAGCAGTACTTC.